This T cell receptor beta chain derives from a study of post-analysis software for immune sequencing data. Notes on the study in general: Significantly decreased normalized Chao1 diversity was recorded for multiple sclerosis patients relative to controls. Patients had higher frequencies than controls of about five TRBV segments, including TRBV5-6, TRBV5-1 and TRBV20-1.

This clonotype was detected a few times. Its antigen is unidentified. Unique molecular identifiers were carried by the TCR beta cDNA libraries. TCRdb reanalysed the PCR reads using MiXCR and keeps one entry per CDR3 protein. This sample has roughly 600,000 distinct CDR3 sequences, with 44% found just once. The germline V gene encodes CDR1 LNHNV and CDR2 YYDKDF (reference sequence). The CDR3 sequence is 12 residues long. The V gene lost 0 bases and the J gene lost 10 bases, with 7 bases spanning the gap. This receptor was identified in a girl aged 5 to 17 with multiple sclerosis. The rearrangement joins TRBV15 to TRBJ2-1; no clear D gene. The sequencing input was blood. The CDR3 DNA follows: TGTGCCACCAGCAGAGATCGGTACGAGCAGTTCTTC. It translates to CATSRDRYEQFF.